The 18 T cell receptor beta chains in this list originate from one sample, sequenced in a study of metastatic and nonmetastatic thyroid tumors. The entire patient cohort was treatment-naive prior to thyroid surgery. MiXCR re-clonotyped the PCR reads for TCRdb. Among approximately 31,000 clones listed, 15% to 20% were seen once. What was sequenced was blood. Every receptor here comes from a female donor with papillary thyroid cancer or a benign thyroid nodule (not recorded which). Some clones in this sample may be carry-over from other donors' samples.

V is TRBV28 and J is TRBJ1-1, with D possibly matching TRBD1 (6 bases). The ends were cut back, 3 bases at V and 10 bases at J, with 15 bases in the middle. CDR1 and CDR2 (germline): MDHEN, SYDVKM. This CDR3 region has 13 residues. This CDR3 reads CASSFGDRGGAFF. Written as DNA, the CDR3 is TGTGCCAGCAGTTTCGGGGATCGAGGGGGAGCTTTCTTT.

Note on this clone: Mismatch with germline at one junction end may stem from a read error. This specimen includes other DNA sequences encoding the same CDR3. The chain combines TRBV4-1 with TRBJ1-5; TRBD1 matches 9 bases. The CDR3 extends over 15 amino acids. CDR1 and CDR2 from the germline V gene are MGHRA and YSYEKL. The CDR3 spells CASSQADRGYQPQHF. The CDR3 bases are TGCGCCAGCAGTCAAGCAGACAGGGGGTATCAGCCCCAGCATTTT.

By share of the sample, this clone is medium-sized. This chain uses TRBV10-3 with TRBJ1-2, with D hard to call. V was shortened by 3 bases and J by 6 bases, with 14 bases between the two germline ends. The CDR3 is made up of 14 amino acids. The germline V gene encodes CDR1 ENHRY and CDR2 SYGVKD. The CDR3 loop is CAISDYGREDGYTF. CDR3 bases: TGTGCCATCAGTGACTACGGACGGGAGGATGGCTACACCTTC.

This clone was observed at least ten times. V usage is TRBV20-1 and J usage is TRBJ1-1; no definite D call. Germline values: CDR1 DFQATT, CDR2 SNEGSKA (reference sequence). The CDR3 is 14 residues long. Trimming cost V 3 bases and J 1 base, with 12 bases left between them. CDR3 region: CSARDVGKNTEAFF. CDR3 nucleotides: TGCAGTGCTAGGGACGTAGGCAAGAACACTGAAGCTTTCTTT.

In this sample, this clone turned up many times. V gene TRBV14 combines with J gene TRBJ2-7; 7 bases map to TRBD1. The V gene's germline CDR1 is SGHDN and CDR2 FVKESK. V dropped 4 bases and J dropped 2; count of bases not matched to a gene: 8. This CDR3 has 15 amino acids. CDR3 amino acids: CASSLKEQGPYEQYF. DNA of the CDR3: TGTGCCAGCAGCCTAAAGGAACAGGGGCCCTACGAGCAGTACTTC. The complete variable domain, with remaining parts taken from reference TRBV14 and TRBJ2-7, reads EAGVTQFPSHSVIEKGQTVTLRCDPISGHDNLYWYRRVMGKEIKFLLHFVKESKQDESGMPNNRFLAERTGGTYSTLKVQPAELEDSGVYFCASSLKEQGPYEQYFGPGTRLTVT.

V and J are TRBV27 and TRBJ1-2; D remains unclear. The CDR3 sequence is 16 residues long. The germline V and J ends were trimmed by 2 bases and 1 base, with 14 bases remaining between them. The germline V gene has CDR1 MNHEY and CDR2 SMNVEV (reference sequence). The CDR3 region has the DNA TGTGCCAGCAGTTTAGGGTCCGGGGTTGGTAACTATGGCTACACCTTC. It specifies CASSLGSGVGNYGYTF.

This clone was seen ten or more times. The J gene is TRBJ2-6, the V gene TRBV6-6; the match to TRBD1 covers 7 bases. The germline gives CDR1 MNHNY, CDR2 SVGAGI (reference sequence). J gave up 0 bases and V 6 bases, and 14 bases lay outside the gene matches. The CDR3 is 19 residues long. The CDR3 loop reads CASRLEPGTVTSGANVLTF. As DNA, the CDR3 is TGTGCCAGCAGACTAGAACCCGGGACAGTGACCTCTGGGGCCAACGTCCTGACTTTC.

This clone was detected many times. V gene TRBV11-2 combines with J gene TRBJ2-4; D gene unclear. The V gene lost 1 base and the J gene lost 0 bases, with 10 bases spanning the gap. CDR3 length equals 16 residues. Germline V CDR1 and CDR2: SGHAT, FQNNGV. DNA of the CDR3: TGTGCCAGCAGCTTAGTCCTCAGTTTAGCCAAAAACATTCAGTACTTC. Translating gives CASSLVLSLAKNIQYF.

The table lists this clone with many counts. V is TRBV20-1 and J is TRBJ1-5; possibly TRBD1 for D (5 bases). Trimming pared 1 base from V and 0 bases from J, leaving 10 bases between. The CDR3 extends over 15 amino acids. Germline values: CDR1 DFQATT, CDR2 SNEGSKA (reference sequence). CDR3 bases: TGCAGTGCTAGAGGGCTAGGGGATAGCAATCAGCCCCAGCATTTT. It codes for CSARGLGDSNQPQHF.

This clone was observed at least ten times. The chain recombines TRBV11-1 with TRBJ2-2; D is unclear. The CDR3 is 16 residues long. Trimming left V 5 bases short and J 3 bases short, with 16 bases between. CDR1 is SGHAT, CDR2 FQDESV, per germline (reference sequence). Written as DNA, the CDR3 is TGTGCCAGCAGCCCCCCAAGTTTGGTTTACACCGGGGAGCTGTTTTTT. It translates to CASSPPSLVYTGELFF.

This clone was seen a few times. The chain recombines TRBV6-1 with TRBJ2-2, with 8 bases identical to TRBD1. Losses at the gene ends were 4 bases for V and 4 bases for J; bases not matched to a gene: 8. CDR1 and CDR2 from the germline V gene are MNHNS and SASEGT. This CDR3 is 16 amino acids long. CDR3 in DNA: TGTGCCAGCAGTGGCATTGACAGGGGCTCCACCGGGGAGCTGTTTTTT. It codes for CASSGIDRGSTGELFF.

This clone was seen a single time. The rearrangement joins TRBV5-1 to TRBJ2-3; 7 bases line up with TRBD1. With V trimmed by 0 bases and J by 5 bases, 3 bases remained unmatched. The CDR3 covers 14 residues. Germline CDR1 reads SGHRS; CDR2 reads YFSETQ. The CDR3 region is CASSLGQGLDTQYF. The CDR3 nucleotides read TGCGCCAGCAGCTTGGGACAGGGATTAGATACGCAGTATTTT.

In its sample, this clone was seen many times. A much larger clonotype is one base distant, so this may be a read error. The sample carries other DNA sequences with the same CDR3. This chain uses TRBV19 with TRBJ1-4; D remains ambiguous. From germline, CDR1 is LNHDA and CDR2 SQIVND (reference sequence). Deletions cut 7 bases from V and 7 bases from J, with 19 bases between. The CDR3 loop spans 15 amino acids. The CDR3 region is CASTEGPGWGEKLFF. The CDR3, as DNA: TGTGCCAGTACCGAAGGGCCGGGGTGGGGTGAAAAACTGTTTTTT.

In its sample, this clone ranks as medium-sized. The chain couples TRBV10-1 to TRBJ2-3; the D is unclear. Trimming took 0 bases from V and 0 from J, leaving 10 bases between them. The CDR3 has 16 residues. Germline assignment: CDR1 WNHNN and CDR2 SYGVQD (reference sequence). The DNA for the CDR3 is TGCGCCAGCAGTGAGTCGTTAACCAGTAGCACAGATACGCAGTATTTT. Translating it yields CASSESLTSSTDTQYF.

This clone is medium-sized (0.01 to 0.1%). The rearrangement joins TRBV14 to TRBJ2-7; D is undetermined. The CDR3 is 14 residues long. Germline V gene data show CDR1 as SGHDN and CDR2 as FVKESK. V lost 0 bases and J 12 bases, leaving 18 bases between the germline ends. CDR3 loop: CASSQDLRAASPYF. The CDR3 DNA sequence: TGTGCCAGCAGCCAAGATCTCCGGGCGGCATCCCCGTACTTC.

In this sample, this clone turned up a few times. The DNA of the CDR3 is TGTGCCAGCATTTCACTAGCGGGCACAGATACGCAGTATTTT. Amino acids: CASISLAGTDTQYF. V usage is TRBV28 and J usage is TRBJ2-3; 8 positions agree with TRBD2. Germline V gene sequence: CDR1 MDHEN, CDR2 SYDVKM. The V gene end was trimmed by 7 bases and the J gene end by 1 base; junction bases not matched to a gene: 4. This CDR3 has 14 residues.

Many counts were recorded for this clone. The V call is TRBV18, the J call TRBJ2-7; D remains unclear. CDR1 is KGHSH and CDR2 is LQKENI in the germline V gene. There are 13 residues in the CDR3. V was cut by 3 bases and J by 0 bases, with 6 bases left in between. CDR3 nucleotides: TGTGCCAGCTCACCGTCGAGCTCCTACGAGCAGTACTTC. Translating gives CASSPSSSYEQYF.

This clone was observed at least ten times. A much larger clone sits a single nucleotide away, making a read error possible. V gene TRBV6-6 combines with J gene TRBJ2-1; 10 bases match TRBD1. The CDR3 runs 17 residues. Losses at the gene ends were 6 bases for V and 7 bases for J; bases not matched to a gene: 15. Germline CDR1 is MNHNY and CDR2 is SVGAGI (reference sequence). Here the CDR3 DNA reads TGTGCCAGCAGCATCCTCGACAGGGGGCGCCTATCTAATGAGCAGTTCTTC. Translation gives CASSILDRGRLSNEQFF.